The clone carrying this T cell receptor (beta chain) was seen only a few times. This CDR3 comprises 17 residues. CDR1 and CDR2 from the germline V gene are SGHVS and FQNEAQ. Unmatched junction bases numbered 10, after V lost 5 bases and J lost 4 bases. These data originate in a study of T cells in Graves' hyperthyroidism and ophthalmopathy. Template material for amplifying TCR beta CDR3 regions consisted of RNA transcripts. HTBI primers were used for first-round RT-PCR of the TCR CDR3. TCRdb used MiXCR to reprocess the multiplex PCR reads, holding one entry per CDR3 protein. Among hundreds of thousands of distinct CDR3 sequences listed, over 13% were seen once.

Sequencing was done on a sample of blood. The V gene is TRBV7-8, the J gene TRBJ2-1; the match to TRBD2 covers 11 bases. This sequence originates from a man in his fifties or sixties with Graves' ophthalmopathy. The CDR3 sequence is CASSPILLAGGYNEQFF. The CDR3, as DNA: TGTGCCAGCAGCCCCATCCTCCTAGCGGGGGGATACAATGAGCAGTTCTTC.